The 21 T cell receptor beta chains listed next were all sequenced from one sample in a study of blood T cell repertoires in COVID-19. Repertoires were generated with immunoSEQ multiplex PCR, while TCRdb's copy carries only in-frame clones and drops some. The data contain 150,000 or so clones, over 90% of them singletons. The source material was peripheral blood. The receptor set was obtained from a woman aged 55-70 years with COVID-19, enrolled during active disease.

This clone appeared a few times. The rearrangement links TRBV5-5 to TRBJ2-5; D remains ambiguous. The CDR3 contains 13 residues. Between the trimmed V and J ends, which lost 1 base and 1 base, there was a span of 5 bases. In germline, CDR1 is SGHKS, CDR2 YYEKEE (reference sequence). This CDR3 is CASSLFSQETQYF. In DNA form, the CDR3 reads TGTGCCAGCAGCTTGTTCAGCCAAGAGACCCAGTACTTC.

The V and J genes are TRBV3-1 (or the pseudogene TRBV3-2) and TRBJ2-7; 9 bases fit TRBD1. CDR1 LGHDT and CDR2 YNNKEL come from the germline V gene (reference sequence). The ends lost 4 bases at V and 3 bases at J; junction bases unmatched: 7. The CDR3 consists of 15 residues. Here the CDR3 reads CASSPGRQGGYEQYF. The CDR3 DNA is TGTGCCAGCAGCCCTGGGAGACAGGGGGGCTACGAGCAGTACTTC.

This clone was observed once. The gene calls are TRBV9 and TRBJ2-5, with 8 bases identical to TRBD1. Germline trimming cut 4 bases from V and 4 bases from J; bases unmatched to any gene: 9. This CDR3 has 15 amino acids. Germline V CDR1 and CDR2: SGDLS, YYNGEE. The CDR3 loop is CASSSRQGLTETQYF. As DNA, the CDR3 is TGTGCCAGCAGCTCACGACAGGGGTTAACAGAGACCCAGTACTTC.

This chain joins TRBV5-1 and TRBJ1-3; D possibly corresponds to TRBD1 (5 bases). Per the germline V gene, CDR1 is SGHRS and CDR2 is YFSETQ. The CDR3 runs to 14 residues. V lost 5 bases and J lost 1, with 10 bases in between. CDR3 amino acids: CASRPGGSGNTIYF. In DNA, the CDR3 is TGCGCCAGCAGGCCTGGGGGGTCTGGAAACACCATATATTTT.

The DNA for the CDR3 is TGCAGCGTTGCGAGCGGGGGGGCCAGTGAGCAGTTCTTC. It translates to CSVASGGASEQFF. The chain joins TRBV29-1 to TRBJ2-1, with 10 positions matching TRBD2. This CDR3 comprises 13 residues. Germline-derived CDR1 and CDR2 are SQVTM and ANQGSEA. V dropped 4 bases and J dropped 9; count of bases not matched to a gene: 6.

This chain connects TRBV9 to TRBJ1-4, with 7 bases matching TRBD1. CDR3 length: 15 amino acids. J lost 8 bases, V lost 2 bases, and 9 bases had no gene match. Germline values: CDR1 SGDLS, CDR2 YYNGEE. For the CDR3, the DNA is TGTGCCAGCAGCGTCACAGACAGGGTAGGGGAAAAACTGTTTTTT. It specifies CASSVTDRVGEKLFF.

The chain combines TRBV7-9 with TRBJ1-1; TRBD1 matches 8 bases. In germline, CDR1 is SEHNR, CDR2 FQNEAQ (reference sequence). V lost 3 bases, J lost 6 bases, and 6 bases stayed unmatched. This CDR3 has 14 amino acids. In DNA, the CDR3 is TGTGCCAGCAGCTTCTCTACAGGGGGTGCTGAAGCTTTCTTT. Amino acid sequence: CASSFSTGGAEAFF.

The V call is TRBV6-1, the J call TRBJ1-1; 9 bases fit TRBD1. CDR1 MNHNS and CDR2 SASEGT come from the germline V gene. Losses at the gene ends were 8 bases for V and 8 bases for J; bases not matched to a gene: 12. The CDR3 spans 14 residues. The CDR3 region is CASGQPGQGREAFF. The CDR3 nucleotides are TGTGCCAGCGGACAACCGGGACAGGGACGGGAAGCTTTCTTT.

The V and J genes are TRBV27 and TRBJ1-2, with TRBD1 identical over 7 bases. The CDR3 length is 15 residues. V shed 5 bases, J shed 3 bases, and the junction held 9 bases outside the gene matches. Germline CDR1 is MNHEY and CDR2 is SMNVEV (reference sequence). DNA for the CDR3: TGTGCCAGCAGTCCGGGACAGACCGCGTACTATGGCTACACCTTC. It specifies CASSPGQTAYYGYTF.

This clone turned up a few times. V is TRBV6-5 and J is TRBJ2-1, with TRBD1 matching over 11 bases. The ends lost 2 bases at V and 10 bases at J; junction bases unmatched: 4. The CDR3 loop spans 14 amino acids. Germline V gene data show CDR1 as MNHEY and CDR2 as SVGAGI. The CDR3 is CASSYTDRGREQFF. CDR3 bases: TGTGCCAGCAGTTACACGGACAGGGGGCGAGAGCAGTTCTTC.

The rearrangement uses TRBV7-3 and TRBJ2-5; 11 bases fit TRBD1. Germline lookup yields CDR1 SGHTA and CDR2 FQGTGA. The CDR3 is 14 amino acids. V lost 5 bases and J lost 9; bases outside the gene matches: 8. The CDR3 protein is CASSQGTGGQSQYF. For the CDR3, the DNA is TGTGCCAGCAGCCAAGGGACAGGGGGTCAGTCCCAGTACTTC.

The chain has TRBV18 and TRBJ1-2, with D unresolved. V lost 2 bases to trimming and J lost 8 bases, with 9 bases between them. This CDR3 is built from 12 residues. The germline CDR1 and CDR2 sequences are KGHSH and LQKENI. The CDR3 region has the DNA TGTGCCAGCTCACCAGAGAGGCGCGGCTACACCTTC. Its protein product is CASSPERRGYTF.

The rearrangement joins TRBV11-3 to TRBJ1-2; D unresolved. Germline assignment: CDR1 SGHNT and CDR2 YENEEA. The CDR3 runs to 15 residues. V gave up 1 base and J gave up 5 bases, with 14 bases separating them. DNA for the CDR3: TGTGCCAGCAGCTTAGGACGCAGGTTTCCTTATGGCTACACCTTC. It is translated as CASSLGRRFPYGYTF. Together with reference TRBV11-3 and TRBJ1-2, the CDR3 gives the full variable domain: EAGVVQSPRYKIIEKKQPVAFWCNPISGHNTLYWYLQNLGQGPELLIRYENEEAVDDSQLPKDRFSAERLKGVDSTLKIQPAELGDSAVYLCASSLGRRFPYGYTFGSGTRLTVV.

This rearrangement joins TRBV6-5 to TRBJ1-3; 8 bases are a match to TRBD1. The trim removed 2 bases at V and 7 bases at J, leaving 7 bases unmatched. The CDR3 length is 15 residues. Germline V gene data show CDR1 as MNHEY and CDR2 as SVGAGI. The CDR3 nucleotides read TGTGCCAGCAGTTACACGGGACAGGTTTGGAACACCATATATTTT. Encoded protein: CASSYTGQVWNTIYF.

The rearrangement joins TRBV3-1 (or the pseudogene TRBV3-2) to TRBJ2-5; TRBD1 matches at 10 bases. Germline lookup yields CDR1 LGHDT and CDR2 YNNKEL (reference sequence). The CDR3 consists of 15 residues. The V gene end was trimmed by 4 bases and the J gene end by 5 bases; junction bases not matched to a gene: 7. The CDR3 bases are TGTGCCAGCAGCCCGGGACAGGGGTGGGAGGAGACCCAGTACTTC. Translation: CASSPGQGWEETQYF.

The chain recombines TRBV7-3 with TRBJ2-1, with D tentatively TRBD1 (6 bases). The V gene lost 1 base and the J gene lost 5 bases, with 21 bases spanning the gap. Germline loops: CDR1 SGHTA, CDR2 FQGTGA. CDR3 length equals 18 residues. Here the CDR3 DNA reads TGTGCCAGCAGCTTAATAGGGCGGCAGCACGGACAGAACAATGAGCAGTTCTTC. Encoded protein: CASSLIGRQHGQNNEQFF.

V and J are TRBV19 and TRBJ1-2, with D unclear. The germline V and J ends were trimmed by 10 bases and 8 bases, with 17 bases remaining between them. CDR3 length: 12 residues. From germline, CDR1 is LNHDA and CDR2 SQIVND (reference sequence). The CDR3 loop is CATHAGALGYTF. The CDR3, as DNA: TGTGCCACTCACGCCGGAGCGTTAGGCTACACCTTC.

This rearrangement joins TRBV30 to TRBJ1-2; 12 positions agree with TRBD1. The germline V gene encodes CDR1 GTSNPN and CDR2 SVGIG (reference sequence). With 8 bases clipped from V and 5 bases from J, the junction kept 9 bases outside the gene matches. This CDR3 is 14 amino acids long. CDR3 residues: CALRGTGGFYGYTF. In DNA form, the CDR3 reads TGTGCCCTGAGGGGGACAGGGGGCTTTTATGGCTACACCTTC.

The chain recombines TRBV5-1 with TRBJ2-7, with D maybe TRBD2 (7 bases). V lost 0 bases, J lost 2 bases, and 12 bases lay in between. Germline CDR1 reads SGHRS; CDR2 reads YFSETQ. The CDR3 sequence is 15 residues long. The CDR3 DNA reads TGCGCCAGCAGCTTGGGACGGGGGGCAGCCTACGAGCAGTACTTC. It specifies CASSLGRGAAYEQYF.

This sequence joins TRBV7-2 and TRBJ2-7, with 10 positions matching TRBD1. The CDR3 loop spans 14 amino acids. CDR1 SGHTA and CDR2 FQGNSA come from the germline V gene. The V gene end was trimmed by 1 base and the J gene end by 6 bases; junction bases not matched to a gene: 3. The CDR3 is CASSLGQGAAEQYF. In nucleotides, the CDR3 is TGTGCCAGCAGCTTAGGACAGGGGGCGGCCGAGCAGTACTTC.

The chain is built from TRBV7-3 and TRBJ1-3, with D possibly TRBD1 on 5 matching bases. Trimming took 5 bases from V and 0 from J, leaving 14 bases between them. The germline gives CDR1 SGHTA, CDR2 FQGTGA. This CDR3 contains 16 residues. The CDR3 sequence: CASSPGTSDSGNTIYF. As DNA, the CDR3 is TGTGCCAGCAGCCCCGGGACTTCGGACTCTGGAAACACCATATATTTT.